In this sample, the clone carrying this T cell receptor (beta chain) turned up a few times. What it binds is unknown. TCRdb re-derived calls from the reads in MiXCR, one entry per CDR3 protein. The sample contains 170,000 or so distinct CDR3 sequences, approximately 18% of which appear only once. The record originates from a study of T cell repertoires in cytomegalovirus infection. Overall study context: An indication of both CMV infection and matching HLA type came from public TCR beta signatures. Findings and limits, study-wide: Carriage of CMV together with the relevant HLA was identifiable through cumulative public TCR beta family frequency. HLA-C-restricted CMV-specific TCR beta clonotypes prevailed in the ex vivo response.

CDR1 and CDR2 (germline): SGHVS, FNYEAQ. The length of the CDR3 is 13 residues. Trimming took off 4 bases at V and 1 base at J, with 8 bases between the two ends. The sequence derives from a human donor in good health (CMV status not recorded). Some clones in this sample may be carry-over from other donors' samples. The sequencing input was CD8+ T cells from PBMCs. The chain is built from TRBV7-6 and TRBJ2-7; D might be TRBD1 or TRBD2, each matching 5 bases. CDR3 DNA: TGTGCCAGCAGCTGGGACGGATCCTACGAGCAGTACTTC. Translation: CASSWDGSYEQYF.